One and the same sample provided the 19 T cell receptor beta chains below, sequenced in a study of early stage breast cancer tumors (dated by TCRdb to 2015 to 2018). To prepare the library, the immunoSEQ multiplex PCR assay was applied. Here the immuneACCESS table is served through TCRdb, limited to in-frame sequences with V and J called. Missing clones are a known gap in these copies; in checked studies unresolved V genes cover under half, and the rest lacks a known reason. For this sample there are 60,000 to 75,000 clones; over 80% appear just once. Around 4.7% of the sample comes from the top ten. The sample was blood. The source of these receptors is a person aged 40-50 years with breast cancer.

CDR3 protein: CASSDFQSNYGYTF. The CDR3 DNA sequence: TGTGCCAGCAGTGATTTTCAGTCTAACTATGGCTACACCTTC. This chain joins TRBV25-1 and TRBJ1-2, with no clear D. Germline CDR1 MGHDK, CDR2 SYGVNS. This CDR3 spans 14 amino acids. Trimming removed 3 bases at V and 0 bases at J, with 8 bases between.

This chain connects TRBV7-2 to TRBJ1-4; perhaps TRBD1 as D (5 bases). The germline CDR1 and CDR2 sequences are SGHTA and FQGNSA. This CDR3 has 14 amino acids. Trimming removed 6 bases at V and 5 bases at J, with 13 bases between. Here the CDR3 reads CASSPRDGNEKLFF. In DNA form, the CDR3 reads TGTGCCAGCAGTCCCCGGGACGGGAATGAAAAACTGTTTTTT.

The chain couples TRBV18 to TRBJ2-3; 9 bases align to TRBD2. The V gene's germline CDR1 is KGHSH and CDR2 LQKENI. V dropped 5 bases and J dropped 0; count of bases not matched to a gene: 12. The CDR3 runs 18 residues. Written as DNA, the CDR3 is TGTGCCAGCTCATCCGGGAGTAGCGGGAGCGCTAGCACAGATACGCAGTATTTT. Amino acids: CASSSGSSGSASTDTQYF.

The chain has TRBV11-2 and TRBJ1-2, with D maybe TRBD1 (6 bases). The germline V and J ends were trimmed by 4 bases and 6 bases, with 15 bases remaining between them. Germline V gene sequence: CDR1 SGHAT, CDR2 FQNNGV. The CDR3 length is 14 residues. The CDR3 DNA is TGTGCCAGCAGCTCTCCTAGACAGGTCGATGGCTACACCTTC. The encoded protein is CASSSPRQVDGYTF.

This clone was seen a few times. CDR3 in DNA: TGTGCCAGTGGGGGCGCCGGACTTTCCTACGAGCAGTACTTC. This encodes CASGGAGLSYEQYF. The chain has TRBV28 and TRBJ2-7, with D possibly matching TRBD1 (6 bases). CDR3 length: 14 residues. V lost 9 bases and J lost 1, with 16 bases in between. The V gene's germline CDR1 is MDHEN and CDR2 SYDVKM.

The chain uses TRBV6-6 and TRBJ2-7; 9 bases are shared with TRBD1. The CDR3 has 13 residues. V trimming: 0 bases; J trimming: 12 bases; junction bases outside the gene matches: 6. CDR1 MNHNY and CDR2 SVGAGI come from the germline V gene (reference sequence). The CDR3 loop is CASSYSLRDRVYF. CDR3 coding DNA: TGTGCCAGCAGTTACTCGTTAAGGGACAGGGTGTACTTC.

The chain uses TRBV28 and TRBJ2-7; D gene uncertain. The V gene lost 3 bases and the J gene lost 0 bases, with 6 bases spanning the gap. The CDR3 has 13 amino acids. Per the germline V gene, CDR1 is MDHEN and CDR2 is SYDVKM. The CDR3 DNA sequence: TGTGCCAGCAGTTTTGTTACCTCCTACGAGCAGTACTTC. This gives the protein CASSFVTSYEQYF.

This clone has a handful of counts. The genes are TRBV28 and TRBJ1-3, with D possibly matching TRBD1 (5 bases). The CDR3 is 13 amino acids. V lost 7 bases and J lost 1, with 8 bases in between. CDR1 MDHEN and CDR2 SYDVKM come from the germline V gene. CDR3 sequence: CASNTGSGNTIYF. CDR3 nucleotide sequence: TGTGCCAGCAATACAGGTTCTGGAAACACCATATATTTT.

The chain couples TRBV5-4 to TRBJ2-4; 8 nucleotides align to TRBD2. This CDR3 spans 17 amino acids. J gave up 6 bases and V 5 bases, and 16 bases lay outside the gene matches. CDR1 and CDR2 from the germline V gene are SGHNT and YYREEE (reference sequence). CDR3 bases: TGTGCCAGCAGTGACAGAACTAGAGCGGGGGTGGGAAACATTCAGTACTTC. This translates into CASSDRTRAGVGNIQYF.

The chain recombines TRBV27 with TRBJ2-3, with unresolved D. Trimming shortened V by 6 bases and J by 4 bases, and 11 bases separated the two germline ends. Per the germline V gene, CDR1 is MNHEY and CDR2 is SMNVEV (reference sequence). CDR3 length equals 13 residues. The CDR3 loop reads CASRWEWADTQYF. The CDR3 DNA reads TGTGCCAGCAGATGGGAATGGGCAGATACGCAGTATTTT.

The chain carries TRBV30 and TRBJ1-5; weak D call: TRBD1 (5 bases). This CDR3 contains 14 residues. Trimming took 0 bases from V and 4 from J, leaving 10 bases between them. Germline V CDR1 and CDR2: GTSNPN, SVGIG (reference sequence). CDR3 protein: CAWSVGRVNQPQHF. CDR3 coding DNA: TGTGCCTGGAGTGTGGGCAGGGTAAATCAGCCCCAGCATTTT.

The chain combines TRBV27 with TRBJ1-5; D gene uncertain. The CDR3 runs 13 residues. V was pared by 4 bases and J by 0 bases, with 4 bases between. CDR1 and CDR2 (germline): MNHEY, SMNVEV (reference sequence). CDR3 sequence: CASSWNSNQPQHF. The DNA of the CDR3 is TGTGCCAGCAGTTGGAATAGCAATCAGCCCCAGCATTTT.

This chain links TRBV28 with TRBJ2-2, with D unresolved. This CDR3 contains 15 residues. CDR1 MDHEN and CDR2 SYDVKM come from the germline V gene. Deletions cut 6 bases from V and 1 base from J, with 12 bases between. CDR3 DNA: TGTGCCAGCAGCACGGACGGGTTGAACACCGGGGAGCTGTTTTTT. Its translation: CASSTDGLNTGELFF.

This clone was recorded a few times. The chain carries TRBV28 and TRBJ1-4; TRBD1 matches 7 bases. From germline, CDR1 is MDHEN and CDR2 SYDVKM. Germline trimming cut 6 bases from V and 4 bases from J; bases unmatched to any gene: 5. The CDR3 spans 14 residues. The CDR3 here is CASRAGTVNEKLFF. CDR3 nucleotide sequence: TGTGCCAGCAGAGCCGGGACAGTTAATGAAAAACTGTTTTTT.

This clone is a singleton in its sample. The J gene is TRBJ2-2, the V gene TRBV2; TRBD2 aligns across 7 bases. V lost 8 bases, J lost 2 bases, and 2 bases stayed unmatched. The germline gives CDR1 SNHLY, CDR2 FYNNEI. The CDR3 has 13 residues. The CDR3 reads CASLAANTGELFF. For the CDR3, the DNA is TGTGCCAGCCTAGCGGCCAACACCGGGGAGCTGTTTTTT.

This chain uses TRBV29-1 with TRBJ2-5; D gene unclear. The ends were cut back, 3 bases at V and 2 bases at J, with 7 bases in the middle. The germline gives CDR1 SQVTM, CDR2 ANQGSEA. CDR3 size: 12 residues. CDR3 coding DNA: TGCAGCGTTGACAGTATTCAAGAGACCCAGTACTTC. Encoded protein: CSVDSIQETQYF.

J is TRBJ1-1 and V is TRBV2; maybe TRBD1 (6 bases). This CDR3 has 15 amino acids. The germline gives CDR1 SNHLY, CDR2 FYNNEI. V gave up 2 bases and J gave up 4 bases, with 14 bases separating them. This CDR3 is CASSENPGAGTEAFF. The CDR3 DNA reads TGTGCCAGCAGTGAAAATCCAGGGGCTGGCACTGAAGCTTTCTTT.

V gene TRBV5-1 combines with J gene TRBJ2-7; D unresolved. CDR3 length: 11 residues. V dropped 3 bases and J dropped 2 bases, with 3 bases sitting between them. Germline values: CDR1 SGHRS, CDR2 YFSETQ. CDR3 loop: CASSSPYEQYF. CDR3 DNA: TGCGCCAGCAGCTCCCCCTACGAGCAGTACTTC.

The chain uses TRBV19 and TRBJ1-1; possible D gene TRBD1, 5 bases. V lost 5 bases, J lost 1 base, and 11 bases lay in between. Germline-derived CDR1 and CDR2 are LNHDA and SQIVND (reference sequence). The CDR3 runs 14 residues. DNA of the CDR3: TGTGCCAGTAGTGGGGACGGCACGAACACTGAAGCTTTCTTT. Its protein product is CASSGDGTNTEAFF.